This TCR beta chain was captured in a study of T cells in Graves' hyperthyroidism and ophthalmopathy. Whole-study findings and limits: Through a model of 13 V-J features, ophthalmopathy was separated from stable hyperthyroidism.

This clonotype was seen at least ten times. What it binds is not known. TCR beta CDR3 regions were amplified from RNA. The HTBI primer set served for first-round RT-PCR of the TCR CDR3. TCRdb reprocessed the multiplex PCR reads with MiXCR, giving one entry per CDR3 protein. The data contain more than 250,000 distinct CDR3 sequences, nearly 15% of them singletons. The sequenced sample was blood. The clonotype was recovered from a woman in her fifties or sixties with Graves' hyperthyroidism that later progressed to Graves' ophthalmopathy.

CDR3 bases: TGTGCCAGCAGCTATCTAGCGGGACGCAATGAGCAGTTCTTC. This translates into CASSYLAGRNEQFF. The rearrangement joins TRBV11-2 to TRBJ2-1; 9 nucleotides line up with TRBD2. Germline CDR1 reads SGHAT; CDR2 reads FQNNGV. J lost 6 bases, V lost 4 bases, and 4 bases had no gene match. The CDR3 sequence is 14 residues long.